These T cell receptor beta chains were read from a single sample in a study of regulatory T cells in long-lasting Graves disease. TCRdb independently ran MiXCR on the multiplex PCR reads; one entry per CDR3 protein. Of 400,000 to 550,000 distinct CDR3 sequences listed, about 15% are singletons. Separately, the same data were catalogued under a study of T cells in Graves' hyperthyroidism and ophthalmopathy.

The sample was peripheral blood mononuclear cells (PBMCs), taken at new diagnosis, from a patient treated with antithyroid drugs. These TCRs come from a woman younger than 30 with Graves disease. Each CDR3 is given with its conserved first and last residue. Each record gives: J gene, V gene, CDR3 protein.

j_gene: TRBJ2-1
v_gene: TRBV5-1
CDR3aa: CASSQTGPTSLFF

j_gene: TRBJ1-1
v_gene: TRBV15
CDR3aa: CATSTRQGVTEAFF

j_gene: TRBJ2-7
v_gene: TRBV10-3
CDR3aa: CASSSFRGAHEQYF

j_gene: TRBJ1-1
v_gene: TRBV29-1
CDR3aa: CSGGVNTEAFF

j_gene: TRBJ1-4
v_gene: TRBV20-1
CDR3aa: CSALEGAANEKLFF

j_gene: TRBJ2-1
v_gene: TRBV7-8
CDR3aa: CASNRAENLLSYNEQFF

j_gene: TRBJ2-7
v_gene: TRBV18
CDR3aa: CASSEGLARRTYEQYF

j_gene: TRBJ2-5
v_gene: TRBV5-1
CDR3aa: CASSLIVASARDQYF

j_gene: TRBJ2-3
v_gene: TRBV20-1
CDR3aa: CSARLVEISTDTQYF

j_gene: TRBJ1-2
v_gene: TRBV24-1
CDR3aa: CATDRRGYGYTF

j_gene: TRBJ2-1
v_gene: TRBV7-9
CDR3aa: CASSPPADRGSYNEQFF

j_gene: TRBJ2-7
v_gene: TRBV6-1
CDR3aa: CAKPTEVYEQYF

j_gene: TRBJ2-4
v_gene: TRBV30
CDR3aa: CAWSVGGFSKNIQYF

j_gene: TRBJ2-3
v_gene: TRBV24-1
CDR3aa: CATSDHRTDTQYF

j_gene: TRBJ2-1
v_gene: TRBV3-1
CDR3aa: CASSQDFGYPSGFF

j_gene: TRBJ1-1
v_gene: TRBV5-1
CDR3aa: CASSYRQGGMNTEAFF

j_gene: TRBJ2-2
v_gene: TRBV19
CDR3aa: CASRLGPARGGELFF

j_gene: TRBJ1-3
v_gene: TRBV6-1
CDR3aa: CASSVTPGNTIYF

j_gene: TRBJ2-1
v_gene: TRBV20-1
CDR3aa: CSALYPSLRVSYNEQFF

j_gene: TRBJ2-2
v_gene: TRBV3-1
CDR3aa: CASSPPTGGGGELFF

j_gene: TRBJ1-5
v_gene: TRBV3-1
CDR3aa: CASSPTKNSNQPQHF

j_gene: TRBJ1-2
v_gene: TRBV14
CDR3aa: CASSLPGTGTNGYTF

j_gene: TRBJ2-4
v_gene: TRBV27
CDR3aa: CASSLLGAKNIQYF

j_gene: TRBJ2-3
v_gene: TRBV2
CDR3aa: CASSVGTGDTDTQYF

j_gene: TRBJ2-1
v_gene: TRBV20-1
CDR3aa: CSARDWLAGPNNEQFF

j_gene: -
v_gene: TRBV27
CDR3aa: CASVPLAGEGNEQFF

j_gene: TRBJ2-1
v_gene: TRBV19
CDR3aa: CASNPWRASSYNEQFF

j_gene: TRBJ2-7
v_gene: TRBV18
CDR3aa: CASSRGQGNEQYF

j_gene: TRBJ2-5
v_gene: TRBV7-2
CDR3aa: CASCPGVVETQYF

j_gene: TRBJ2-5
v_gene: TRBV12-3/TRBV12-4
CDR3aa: CASSPRLAGGIQETQYF